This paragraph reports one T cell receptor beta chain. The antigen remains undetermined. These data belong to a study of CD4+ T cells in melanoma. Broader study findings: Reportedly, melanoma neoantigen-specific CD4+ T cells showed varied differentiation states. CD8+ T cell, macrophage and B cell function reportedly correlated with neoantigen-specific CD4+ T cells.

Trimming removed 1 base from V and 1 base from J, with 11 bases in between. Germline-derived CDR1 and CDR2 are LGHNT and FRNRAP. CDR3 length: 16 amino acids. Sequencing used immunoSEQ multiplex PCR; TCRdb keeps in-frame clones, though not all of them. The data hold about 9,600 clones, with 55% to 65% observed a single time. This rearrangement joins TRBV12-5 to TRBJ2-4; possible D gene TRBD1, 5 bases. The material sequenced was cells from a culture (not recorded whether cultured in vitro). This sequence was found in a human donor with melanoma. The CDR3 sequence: CASGLGGVGAKNIQYF. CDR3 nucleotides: TGTGCTAGTGGTTTGGGGGGCGTGGGTGCCAAAAACATTCAGTACTTC.